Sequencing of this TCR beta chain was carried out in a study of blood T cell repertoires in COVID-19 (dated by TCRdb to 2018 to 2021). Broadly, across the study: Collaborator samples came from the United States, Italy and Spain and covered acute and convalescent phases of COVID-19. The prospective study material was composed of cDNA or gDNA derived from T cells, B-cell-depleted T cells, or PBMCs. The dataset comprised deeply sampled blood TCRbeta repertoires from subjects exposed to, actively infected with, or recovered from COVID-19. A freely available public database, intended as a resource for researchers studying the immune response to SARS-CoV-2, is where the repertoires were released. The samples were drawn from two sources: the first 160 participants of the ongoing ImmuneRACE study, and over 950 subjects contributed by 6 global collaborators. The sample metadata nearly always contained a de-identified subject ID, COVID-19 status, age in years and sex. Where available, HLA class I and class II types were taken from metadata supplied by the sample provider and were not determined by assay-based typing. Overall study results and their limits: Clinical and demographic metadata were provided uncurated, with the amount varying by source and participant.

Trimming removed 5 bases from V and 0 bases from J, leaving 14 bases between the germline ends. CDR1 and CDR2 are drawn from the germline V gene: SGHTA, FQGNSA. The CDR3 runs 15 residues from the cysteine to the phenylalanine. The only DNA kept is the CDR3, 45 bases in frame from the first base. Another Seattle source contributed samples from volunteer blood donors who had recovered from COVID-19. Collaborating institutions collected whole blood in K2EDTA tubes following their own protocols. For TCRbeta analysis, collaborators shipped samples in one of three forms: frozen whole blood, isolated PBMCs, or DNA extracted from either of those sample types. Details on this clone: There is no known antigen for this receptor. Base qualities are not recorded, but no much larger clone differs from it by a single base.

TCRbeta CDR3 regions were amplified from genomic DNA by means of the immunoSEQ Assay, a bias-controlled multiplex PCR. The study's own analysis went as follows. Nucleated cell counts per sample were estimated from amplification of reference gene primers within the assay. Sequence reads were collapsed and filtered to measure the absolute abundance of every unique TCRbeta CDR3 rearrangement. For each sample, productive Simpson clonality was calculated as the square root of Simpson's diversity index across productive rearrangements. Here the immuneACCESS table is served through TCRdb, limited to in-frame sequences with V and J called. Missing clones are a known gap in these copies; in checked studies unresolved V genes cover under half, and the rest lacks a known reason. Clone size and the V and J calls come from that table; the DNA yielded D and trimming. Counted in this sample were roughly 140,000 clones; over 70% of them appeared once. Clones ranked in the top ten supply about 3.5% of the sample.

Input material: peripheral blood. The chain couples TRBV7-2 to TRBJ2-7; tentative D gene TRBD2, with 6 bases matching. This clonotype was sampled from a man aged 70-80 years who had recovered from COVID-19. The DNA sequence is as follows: TGTGCCAGCAGCGGTAGCGGTCTCAGCTCCTACGAGCAGTACTTC. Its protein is CASSGSGLSSYEQYF.